This paragraph covers one T cell receptor beta chain sequence. Its antigen is not identified. The data are from a study of shared clonotypes between healthy human individuals. Findings and caveats of the study: Clonotype sharing among the donors was expected to vary with sequencing depth. The donor pool, a small one, limited the genetic and exposure-history diversity represented.

This CDR3 comprises 16 residues. V lost 0 bases, J lost 5 bases, and 15 bases lay in between. Germline CDR1 LGHNA, CDR2 YNFKEQ. Ten immunoSEQ deep assay plates were used to sequence unsorted PBMC DNA. The protocol was immunoSEQ multiplex PCR, while the TCRdb copy is restricted to in-frame clones and leaves out a portion. This table holds around 510,000 clones, around three quarters found once. The receptor's source is a woman aged 40 to 50 in good health. Some clones in this sample may be carry-over from other donors' samples. The V call is TRBV4-2, the J call TRBJ2-3, with D perhaps given as TRBD1 or TRBD2 (5 bases each). The sample was PBMCs. Here the CDR3 DNA reads TGTGCCAGCAGCCAAGATTTTGAGGGGTGGGGAGATACGCAGTATTTT. As protein: CASSQDFEGWGDTQYF.